This TCR beta chain was sequenced during a study of blood T cell repertoires in COVID-19. Study details: The samples span acute and convalescent COVID-19 from the United States, Italy and Spain.

Seattle's cohort entered during active infection and was followed longitudinally. Trimming cost V 0 bases and J 5 bases; bases outside gene matches: 8. Germline CDR1 MGHRA, CDR2 YSYEKL. The CDR3 consists of 16 residues. Using immunoSEQ multiplex PCR, the repertoire was profiled, and TCRdb retains in-frame clones only, with some absent. The table includes approximately 300,000 clones, about 90% detected once. The specimen was peripheral blood. The clonotype originates from a woman aged 30 to 39 with COVID-19, enrolled during active disease. The chain is built from TRBV4-1 and TRBJ1-2; 8 bases map to TRBD1. The CDR3 protein is CASSQDQVQGAYGYTF. CDR3 DNA: TGCGCCAGCAGCCAAGATCAGGTCCAGGGGGCTTATGGCTACACCTTC.